This T cell receptor beta chain was profiled in a study of blood T cell repertoires in COVID-19. Study context: Spain, Italy and the United States supplied samples that represented acute and convalescent COVID-19. The cDNA or gDNA used as material had been derived from T cells, B-cell-depleted T cells, or PBMCs.

Authors' analysis steps: Counts of nucleated cells, estimated from reference gene primer amplification, were obtained. The method was immunoSEQ multiplex PCR; TCRdb's version includes in-frame clones alone and lacks a portion of them. V and J calls and clone size are copied from that table; D and trimming were computed from the DNA. The sample contains some 240,000 clones, roughly 88% of which appear only once. Germline V CDR1 and CDR2: LNHNV, YYDKDF (reference sequence). The V end lost 1 base, the J end lost 8 bases, and 17 bases lay between the germline ends. The CDR3 consists of 15 residues. The chain has TRBV15 and TRBJ1-1, with a possible D match to TRBD1 (5 bases). The TCR comes from a woman aged 40 to 50 who had recovered from COVID-19. Material: peripheral blood. The CDR3, as DNA: TGTGCCACCAGCAGAGCGGGGGGGAGGTACGGAGAAGCTTTCTTT. This translates into CATSRAGGRYGEAFF.